The 4 T cell receptor beta chains below were found in one sample sequenced in a study of regulatory T cells in long-lasting Graves disease (TCRdb year 2021). Library preparation used multiplex PCR. These reads were obtained on an Illumina HiSeq 4000. iRepertoire HTBI primers and Arm-PCR amplification of CDR3 regions were used to construct TCR beta libraries. TCRdb passed the public sequencing reads through fastp at Q25 and MiXCR, retaining productive beta sequences. Rows merge per CDR3 protein into single entries with the most common DNA and genes. The sample includes 300,000 to 400,000 distinct CDR3 sequences, with 15% to 20% observed a single time. 29% of the sample comes from the top ten. The meaning of the sample's time point label: persistent/refractory GD, antithyroid drugs over 5 years with positive TRAb. For both TCR sequencing and RNA sequencing, RNA was extracted from PBMCs in TRIzol. Sample: peripheral blood mononuclear cells (PBMCs), taken when the disease was refractory, from a patient treated with antithyroid drugs. All receptors derive from a female donor with Graves disease.

This clonotype was counted between two and nine times. This chain connects TRBV30 to TRBJ1-1, with D perhaps TRBD1 (5 bases). The CDR3 consists of 13 residues. The V end was cut by 4 bases, the J end by 4 bases, with 13 bases between. Germline CDR1 GTSNPN, CDR2 SVGIG (reference sequence). CDR3 protein: CAWNIGVGTEAFF. In nucleotides, the CDR3 is TGTGCCTGGAATATAGGGGTGGGCACTGAAGCTTTCTTT.

This clonotype occurred many times. The chain joins TRBV15 to TRBJ1-4; D is unresolved. V lost 1 base and J lost 11, with 14 bases in between. The CDR3 spans 14 residues. Germline values: CDR1 LNHNV, CDR2 YYDKDF (reference sequence). This CDR3 is CATSRGGNSRKLFF. CDR3 nucleotides: TGTGCCACCAGCAGAGGCGGTAACTCGAGGAAACTGTTTTTT.

V is TRBV6-2 or TRBV6-3 and J is TRBJ1-5; D gene uncertain. The CDR3 has 14 residues. With 3 bases removed from V and 4 bases from J, the gap between germline ends came to 10 bases. Germline assignment: CDR1 MNHEY and CDR2 SVGEGT. This chain's CDR3 is CASSYLGVNQPQHF. CDR3 DNA sequence: TGTGCCAGCAGTTATTTAGGTGTGAATCAGCCCCAGCATTTT.

This clonotype showed up many times. CDR3 sequence reads: CASSLRIRETQYF. In DNA form, the CDR3 reads TGTGCCAGCAGCTTACGCATTCGAGAGACCCAGTACTTC. The rearrangement uses TRBV7-8 and TRBJ2-5; D unclear. Per the germline V gene, CDR1 is SGHVS and CDR2 is FQNEAQ. The CDR3 is 13 amino acids. Between the trimmed V and J ends, which lost 2 bases and 4 bases, there was a span of 8 bases.